The 8 T cell receptor beta chains below all came from one sample that was sequenced in a study of siplizumab effects on memory and regulatory T cells. This table comes from immunoSEQ multiplex PCR, and its TCRdb copy is limited to in-frame clones, with some not included. The sample lists some 110,000 clones; roughly 91% were seen once. Material for sequencing was CD4+ T cells sorted from blood. The receptors were sampled from a human donor in good health.

The sample holds one count of this clone. The CDR3 reads CASSFGSEASGNTIYF. DNA for the CDR3: TGCGCCAGCAGCTTCGGGTCAGAAGCCTCTGGAAACACCATATATTTT. The chain employs TRBV5-1 and TRBJ1-3; D remains unclear. V was clipped by 2 bases and J by 0 bases, with 12 bases between them. The germline CDR1 and CDR2 sequences are SGHRS and YFSETQ. The CDR3 has 16 amino acids.

V and J are TRBV11-2 and TRBJ2-3; TRBD1 matches at 7 bases. The CDR3 contains 16 residues. Germline CDR1 reads SGHAT; CDR2 reads FQNNGV. V lost 3 bases to trimming and J lost 1 base; unmatched junction nucleotides: 7. The CDR3: CASSFVQGPRTDTQYF. The DNA for the CDR3 is TGTGCCAGCAGCTTCGTACAGGGGCCTCGCACAGATACGCAGTATTTT.

The chain recombines TRBV7-9 with TRBJ2-7; perhaps TRBD2 as D (5 bases). Germline V gene data show CDR1 as SEHNR and CDR2 as FQNEAQ (reference sequence). Trimming took off 3 bases at V and 2 bases at J, with 17 bases between the two ends. The CDR3 extends over 16 amino acids. The chain's CDR3 is CASSLYRRRNTYEQYF. CDR3 nucleotides: TGTGCCAGCAGCTTGTACCGACGGAGGAATACCTACGAGCAGTACTTC.

The chain has TRBV19 and TRBJ2-7; TRBD1 matches at 8 bases. V gave up 3 bases and J gave up 5 bases; unmatched junction bases: 9. From germline, CDR1 is LNHDA and CDR2 SQIVND (reference sequence). There are 15 residues in the CDR3. The CDR3 sequence: CASSIGLDRVHEQYF. CDR3 DNA: TGTGCCAGTAGTATTGGTTTGGACAGGGTGCACGAGCAGTACTTC. The full variable domain, completed using reference TRBV19 and TRBJ2-7, is DGGITQSPKYLFRKEGQNVTLSCEQNLNHDAMYWYRQDPGQGLRLIYYSQIVNDFQKGDIAEGYSVSREKKESFPLTVTSAQKNPTAFYLCASSIGLDRVHEQYFGPGTRLTVT.

The V and J genes are TRBV6-5 and TRBJ1-4; TRBD1 might be the D (6 bases). The CDR3 loop spans 14 amino acids. Germline CDR1 is MNHEY and CDR2 is SVGAGI. V shed 6 bases and J shed 2 bases, with 10 bases lying between them. The CDR3 loop is CASRTGLTNEKLFF. CDR3 coding DNA: TGTGCCAGCAGAACAGGGCTCACTAATGAAAAACTGTTTTTT.

This chain uses TRBV5-1 with TRBJ1-2, with 9 bases fitting TRBD1. J lost 4 bases, V lost 0 bases, and 4 bases had no gene match. There are 15 residues in the CDR3. Germline lookup yields CDR1 SGHRS and CDR2 YFSETQ. The CDR3 bases are TGCGCCAGCAGCTTGGCCGGGACAGGGCCCTATGGCTACACCTTC. Its protein product is CASSLAGTGPYGYTF.

V and J are TRBV11-3 and TRBJ2-4; D ambiguous. CDR1 and CDR2 (germline): SGHNT, YENEEA. Trimming left V 1 base short and J 13 bases short, with 11 bases between. The CDR3 spans 12 residues. CDR3 bases: TGTGCCAGCAGCTTAGGCCCCGCAATCCAGTACTTC. It is translated as CASSLGPAIQYF.

The gene calls are TRBV11-2 and TRBJ2-7; D perhaps matches TRBD2 (6 bases). The CDR3 is 14 residues long. V was shortened by 1 base and J by 3 bases, with 10 bases between the two germline ends. Germline V lookup: CDR1 SGHAT, CDR2 FQNNGV. CDR3 loop: CASSLVVGGYEQYF. The CDR3 DNA sequence: TGTGCCAGCAGCTTAGTCGTGGGGGGCTACGAGCAGTACTTC.